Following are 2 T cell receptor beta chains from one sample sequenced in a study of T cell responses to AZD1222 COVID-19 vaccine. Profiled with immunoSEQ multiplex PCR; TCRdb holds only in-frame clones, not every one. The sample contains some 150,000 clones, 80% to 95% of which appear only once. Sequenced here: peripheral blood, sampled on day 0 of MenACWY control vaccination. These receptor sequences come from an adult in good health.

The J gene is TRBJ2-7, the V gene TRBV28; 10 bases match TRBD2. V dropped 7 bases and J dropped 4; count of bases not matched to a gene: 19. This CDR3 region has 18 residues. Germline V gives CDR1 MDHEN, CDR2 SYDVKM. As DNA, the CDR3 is TGTGCCAGCACCGCGGGAACCCGCTTGAGCGGGAGGGCTTACGAGCAGTACTTC. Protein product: CASTAGTRLSGRAYEQYF.

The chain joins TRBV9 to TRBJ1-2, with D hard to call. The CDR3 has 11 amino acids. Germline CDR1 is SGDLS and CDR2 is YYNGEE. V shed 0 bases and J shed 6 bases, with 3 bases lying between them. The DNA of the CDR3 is TGTGCCAGCAGCGTAGGAGATGGCTACACCTTC. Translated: CASSVGDGYTF.